This T cell receptor beta chain was recovered during a study of vaccination effects on CD4 cells after COVID-19. At the level of the study: Early after vaccination, and again late, three convalescent patients were sampled.

A word on this clone: Antigen: not known.

The V gene's germline CDR1 is MNHEY and CDR2 SVGEGT. The CDR3 contains 14 residues. Trimming shortened V by 2 bases and J by 2 bases, and 7 bases separated the two germline ends. Isolation of CD4+ T cells took place after 10 to 11 days of culture. A PCR test confirmed that the person had SARS-CoV-2 infection between March and December 2020. Two doses of BNT162b2 or mRNA-1273 vaccine were administered to participants. Here immunoSEQ multiplex PCR was the method, and the copy in TCRdb shows in-frame clones only, minus some. Among 40,000 to 45,000 clones listed, over 65% were seen once. The clonotype was recovered from a human donor who had a prior SARS-CoV-2 infection. This rearrangement joins TRBV6-2 or TRBV6-3 to TRBJ1-5; D gene uncertain. Material: CD4+ T cells from PBMCs cultured without peptide, obtained after COVID-19 vaccination. CDR3 region: CASSYVQRNQPQHF. The CDR3 bases are TGTGCCAGCAGTTACGTCCAGCGCAATCAGCCCCAGCATTTT.